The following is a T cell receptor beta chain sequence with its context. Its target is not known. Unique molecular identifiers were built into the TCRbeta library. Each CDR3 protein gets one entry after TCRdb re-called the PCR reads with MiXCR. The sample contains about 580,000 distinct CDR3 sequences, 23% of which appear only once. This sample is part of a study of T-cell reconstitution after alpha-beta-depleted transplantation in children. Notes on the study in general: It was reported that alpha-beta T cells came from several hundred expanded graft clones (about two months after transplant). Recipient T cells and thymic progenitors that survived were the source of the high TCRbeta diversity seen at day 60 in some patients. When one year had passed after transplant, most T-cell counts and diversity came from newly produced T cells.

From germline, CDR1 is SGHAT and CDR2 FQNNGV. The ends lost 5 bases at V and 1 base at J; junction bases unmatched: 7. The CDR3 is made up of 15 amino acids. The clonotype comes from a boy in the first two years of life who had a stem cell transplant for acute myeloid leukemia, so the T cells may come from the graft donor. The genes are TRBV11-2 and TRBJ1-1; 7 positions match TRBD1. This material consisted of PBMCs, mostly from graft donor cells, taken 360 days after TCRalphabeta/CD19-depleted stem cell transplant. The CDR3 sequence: CASSPWTGRNTEAFF. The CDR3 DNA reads TGTGCCAGCAGCCCGTGGACAGGTCGGAACACTGAAGCTTTCTTT.